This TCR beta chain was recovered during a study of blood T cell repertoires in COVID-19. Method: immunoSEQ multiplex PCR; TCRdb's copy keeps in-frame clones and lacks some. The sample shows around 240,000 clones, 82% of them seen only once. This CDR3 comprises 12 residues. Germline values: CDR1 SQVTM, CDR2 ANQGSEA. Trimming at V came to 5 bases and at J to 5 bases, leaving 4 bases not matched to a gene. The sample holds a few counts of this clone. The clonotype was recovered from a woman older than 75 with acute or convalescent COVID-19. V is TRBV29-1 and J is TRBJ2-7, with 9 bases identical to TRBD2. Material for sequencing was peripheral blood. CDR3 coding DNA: TGCAGCGTTCAGGGACTAGCTGACGAGCAGTACTTC. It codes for CSVQGLADEQYF.